The clone carrying this T cell receptor beta chain was observed a single time. The target antigen is unknown. The source of the sample is a study of shared clonotypes between healthy human individuals. Study results and limitations: Rarefaction revealed incomplete sorted-subset sequencing despite large depth.

Genomic DNA (from each subset) was split evenly across several immunoSEQ plates. This table comes from immunoSEQ multiplex PCR, and its TCRdb copy is limited to in-frame clones, with some not included. Of 700,000 or so clones listed, about 78% are singletons. V lost 1 base and J lost 4, with 13 bases in between. CDR3 length equals 15 residues. Germline CDR1 is SGHAT and CDR2 is FQNNGV. This TCR was recovered from a woman aged 25 to 39 in good health. Sequencing was carried out using memory CD4+ T cells sorted from blood. Indicated subset: CD45RA-negative fraction. The chain recombines TRBV11-2 with TRBJ2-5; the D is unclear. CDR3 nucleotide sequence: TGTGCCAGCAGCTTAGCCCCCGGTCGGGCAGAGACCCAGTACTTC. This translates into CASSLAPGRAETQYF.